The source of this TCR beta chain is a study of T cell responses to AZD1222 COVID-19 vaccine (dated by TCRdb to the early 2020s). For the study in its entirety: TCR sequencing was performed for roughly 250 trial participants, of whom 207 were given two doses of AZD1222 and around 26 were given two doses of MenACWY control vaccine. Trial participants were enrolled by age into 18-55, 56-69 and 70-plus year subgroups, with about 150, 28 and 57 TCR-sequenced participants respectively. Paper-wide results and their limitations: Spike-specific TCR breadth and depth rose significantly after two AZD1222 doses compared with day 0 and with MenACWY recipients. Because no samples from the day 14 peak response were available, repertoires could be characterized only after the peak T cell response. Epitopes outside the regions mutated in the B.1.351 and B.1.1.7 variants were reportedly recognized by nearly half of the unique spike-specific TCRs. Only five to seven AZD1222 recipients were SARS-CoV-2 seropositive at baseline, limiting conclusions about previously exposed vaccinees. The 56-69-year group was small, and its depth increase did not reach significance, likely because of low power. The whole spike protein was spanned by vaccine-associated CD4 TCRs, and dominant responses were seen in regions 160-218 and 743-854. Most participants were white British and females outnumbered males, and the authors suggested that clonal diversity may have been underestimated.

As for this clone: Its binding antigen is unknown. No base-level quality is on record; no much larger clone is a single base apart.

What the time point label conveys for this sample: about 28 days (+/-7) after the second vaccine dose. Sample treatment or condition, as interpreted from the label and publication: meningococcal conjugate vaccine given as trial control. Samples from vaccinated people were obtained from the UK trials COV001 and COV002, which included a single-blind randomized controlled phase 2/3 trial of AZD1222 (ChAdOx1 nCoV-19) in healthy adults. Trial participant PBMC samples were collected at day 0 and day 28 after the second dose for TCRbeta chain sequencing. V is clipped by 6 bases and J by 1 base, and the sequence between their germline boundaries is 9 bases long. From the cysteine through the phenylalanine, the CDR3 covers 13 amino acids. Just CDR3 DNA is preserved here, 39 bases in frame from base 1. The CDR3 regions of human TCRbeta chains were analyzed by immunosequencing. The study's processing was this. Repertoire TCRs were matched against a reference library of SARS-CoV-2-specific TCRs generated with the MIRA antigen-specificity platform. Breadth was defined as the fraction of unique TCRs that were SARS-CoV-2-associated, and depth was defined as the fraction of total T cells that were SARS-CoV-2-associated. Each spike-specific TCR was assigned to its reactive spike region and to a CD4 or CD8 class using the MIRA data. Log10-transformed breadth and depth values were compared by one-way ANOVA with Sidak's multiple comparisons tests. TCRdb obtained this table from immuneACCESS and retained in-frame rearrangements with V and J assigned. These tables miss some clones; where compared with another copy, unresolved V genes account for less than half of the shortfall, and the remainder is unexplained. Clone size and the V and J calls come from that table; the DNA yielded D and trimming. This sample holds roughly 70,000 clones; about nine tenths were observed only once. The ten largest clones take up 6.3% of the sample.

This sequence originates from an adult who received the MenACWY meningococcal vaccine as a control. This sample comprised peripheral blood, obtained 28 days after the second dose of the MenACWY control vaccine. The V and J genes are TRBV12-3 or TRBV12-4 and TRBJ1-1; a weak D assignment points to TRBD1 (5 bases agree). The nucleotide sequence is TGTGCCAGCAGCCGGGACGGGAACACTGAAGCTTTCTTT. It codes for CASSRDGNTEAFF.